The present TCR beta chain was sequenced within a study of pediatric ulcerative colitis. Regarding the study as a whole: Acute severe colitis showed lower rectal diversity from clonal expansions. No controls had the two rectal clonotypes shared by ulcerative colitis patients. Ulcerative colitis patients shared more blood-rectal clones than controls.

Profiling relied on immunoSEQ multiplex PCR, and the TCRdb table lists in-frame clones only, not all of them. The table has 40,000 to 60,000 clones, roughly 79% seen once; the top ten hold roughly 3.4%. On this clone: Its target is unknown.

Rectal tissue came from one to two pinch biopsies taken at colonoscopy. This CDR3 is 11 amino acids long. Germline V gene sequence: CDR1 SGHDT, CDR2 YYEEEE. Between the trimmed V and J ends, which lost 0 bases and 5 bases, there was a span of 0 bases. This chain links TRBV5-6 with TRBJ2-1, with D uncertain. The sequencing input was gut tissue. This receptor was obtained from a girl between 5 and 17 years old with moderate ulcerative colitis. Here the CDR3 reads CASSLDNEQFF. CDR3 in DNA: TGTGCCAGCAGCTTGGACAATGAGCAGTTCTTC.